Listed below are T cell receptor beta chains from one sample, sequenced in a study of beta chain features in type 1 diabetes. Sequenced by immunoSEQ multiplex PCR; TCRdb stores in-frame clones only, minus some. Among fewer than 650,000 clones listed, around 15% were seen once. The material sequenced was naive CD4+ T cells from blood. The receptors stem from a man aged 18 to 30 in good health. CDR3s leave out the opening cysteine and the closing phenylalanine or tryptophan.

v_call	j_call	cdr3_aa
TRBV19	TRBJ2-3	ASTTGRRSATDTQY
TRBV2	TRBJ1-1	ASSVFTEAF
TRBV27	TRBJ2-7	ASSLIQGLKFEQY
TRBV9	TRBJ1-6	ASSVVGANSPLH
TRBV5-4	TRBJ1-3	ASSLDSGRNTIY
TRBV7-2	TRBJ2-7	ASSLMTGGSYEQY
TRBV5-1	TRBJ2-1	ASSPGTGSYNEQF
TRBV5-6	TRBJ1-5	ASSFYRGGQPQH
TRBV7-3	TRBJ2-4	ASSLSGGLAKNIQY
TRBV5-1	TRBJ1-1	ASRGTENTEAF
TRBV4-1	TRBJ1-3	ASSRVQGSGNTIY
TRBV4-2	TRBJ2-5	ASSQQIGRGQETQY
TRBV6-5	TRBJ1-4	ASSYGTGARAEKLF
TRBV7-2	TRBJ2-3	ASSSLGRNTDTQY
TRBV19	TRBJ1-2	ASSIEQGVGYGYT
TRBV9	TRBJ2-1	ASSVVSLGQGAMGSYNEQF
TRBV7-9	TRBJ2-7	ASSLSAGTSYEQY
TRBV14	TRBJ2-6	ASSTPQAGANVLT
TRBV7-3	TRBJ2-2	ASSFPGGELF
TRBV29-1	TRBJ2-1	SVAVSSGGVEQF
TRBV11-2	TRBJ1-2	ASTGTAARGYT
TRBV5-6	TRBJ2-7	ASRVLGVVSHEQY
TRBV19	TRBJ2-1	ASSATGGLNEQF
TRBV28	TRBJ1-2	ASSTTGYGYT
TRBV28	TRBJ1-2	ASNNGVYGYT
TRBV10-1	TRBJ2-2	ASSGTGRGTGELF
TRBV7-2	TRBJ1-4	ASSLTAWVGNEKLF
TRBV4-3	TRBJ1-2	ASSAPTRGGGSYGYT
TRBV9	TRBJ2-1	ASSVGAGSHNEQF
TRBV27	TRBJ1-2	ASSLSQKGNLYGYT
TRBV28	TRBJ1-5	ASRQGGDNQPQH
TRBV7-2	TRBJ2-1	ASSRPLAGTFGNEQF
TRBV15	TRBJ1-1	ATRGRSMNTEAF
TRBV5-1	TRBJ2-7	ASSLDTCYEQY
TRBV14	TRBJ1-5	ASSQRGTNNQPQH
TRBV7-2	TRBJ2-7	ASSSFGYEQY
TRBV7-2	TRBJ1-1	ASTPGVGTEAF
TRBV6-5	TRBJ2-1	ASSYGQGTYNEQF
TRBV5-1	TRBJ1-1	ASSSTGGSLEAF
TRBV5-1	TRBJ2-7	ASKAVGRGIYEQY
TRBV4-1	TRBJ1-5	ASSQARTYSNQPQH